A selection of T cell receptor beta chains follows, all from one sample in a study of T cell changes during pregnancy in multiple sclerosis. Repertoires were generated with immunoSEQ multiplex PCR, while TCRdb's copy carries only in-frame clones and drops some. The data contain tens of thousands of clones, roughly nine tenths of them singletons. The sample was CD4+ T cells from peripheral blood mononuclear cells, taken in the first trimester of pregnancy. These receptors were obtained from a female donor with multiple sclerosis, enrolled in a pregnancy study. Each CDR3 is given with its conserved first and last residue. D genes are given only for firm matches. Some rows have no size entry. The others give once, few or many, or a class for an expanded clone.

abundance	d_gene	j_gene	v_gene	CDR3aa	CDR3nt
few	NA	TRBJ1-1	TRBV30	CAWLSENTEAFF	TGTGCCTGGCTGAGCGAGAACACTGAAGCTTTCTTT
NA	TRBD1	TRBJ1-4	TRBV4-1	CASSQAPGQSNEKLFF	TGCGCCAGCAGCCAGGCTCCGGGACAGTCTAATGAAAAACTGTTTTTT
NA	NA	TRBJ1-4	TRBV27	CASSPSRWAANEKLFF	TGTGCCAGCAGCCCCTCCCGTTGGGCAGCTAATGAAAAACTGTTTTTT
NA	NA	TRBJ1-2	TRBV27	CASSLVPGLNYGYTF	TGTGCCAGCAGTTTAGTACCAGGGTTAAACTATGGCTACACCTTC
NA	NA	TRBJ2-1	TRBV4-1	CASSQEGGGEQFF	TGCGCCAGCAGCCAAGAGGGGGGAGGTGAGCAGTTCTTC
NA	TRBD1	TRBJ1-1	TRBV28	CASSLLKGADTEAFF	TGTGCCAGCAGTTTATTGAAGGGGGCGGACACTGAAGCTTTCTTT
NA	NA	TRBJ1-5	TRBV2	CASSESSWGQPQHF	TGTGCCAGCAGTGAGAGTTCTTGGGGCCAGCCCCAGCATTTT
NA	NA	TRBJ2-5	TRBV5-1	CASSLLGPGAETQYF	TGCGCCAGCAGCTTGCTCGGGCCAGGGGCAGAGACCCAGTACTTC
NA	NA	TRBJ2-7	TRBV2	CASTGRTYEQYF	TGTGCCAGCACAGGTAGAACCTACGAGCAGTACTTC
NA	NA	TRBJ1-1	TRBV30	CAWSVWGSPGSTEAFF	TGTGCCTGGAGTGTATGGGGCTCACCCGGGAGCACTGAAGCTTTCTTT
once	TRBD2	TRBJ2-1	TRBV5-1	CASTKLAGAYNEQFF	TGCGCCAGCACCAAACTAGCGGGAGCCTACAATGAGCAGTTCTTC
NA	TRBD1	TRBJ2-5	TRBV5-1	CASSLGDSGETQYF	TGCGCCAGCAGCTTGGGGGACAGCGGTGAGACCCAGTACTTC
NA	NA	TRBJ1-1	TRBV5-4	CASTSSRQSDEAFF	TGTGCCAGCACCTCTTCTCGACAGTCCGATGAAGCTTTCTTT
NA	TRBD1	TRBJ1-2	TRBV18	CASSPSGQGNGYTF	TGTGCCAGCTCACCGTCGGGACAGGGAAACGGCTACACCTTC
NA	TRBD2	TRBJ2-3	TRBV6-1	CASSEDTSGYRTDTQYF	TGTGCCAGCAGTGAAGACACTAGCGGGTACCGCACAGATACGCAGTATTTT
NA	TRBD1	TRBJ1-1	TRBV29-1	CSVVRGTEAFF	TGCAGCGTGGTCAGGGGGACTGAAGCTTTCTTT
NA	TRBD1	TRBJ1-1	TRBV27	CASSDPGQGTTEAFF	TGTGCCAGCAGTGATCCGGGACAGGGGACGACTGAAGCTTTCTTT
NA	NA	TRBJ1-1	TRBV2	CASSDLGATEAFF	TGTGCCAGCAGCGATCTAGGAGCCACTGAAGCTTTCTTT
NA	NA	TRBJ1-2	TRBV30	CAWSVLNYGYTF	TGTGCCTGGAGTGTACTAAACTATGGCTACACCTTC
NA	NA	TRBJ1-4	TRBV30	CAWSVRSGPNEKLFF	TGTGCCTGGAGTGTACGATCAGGGCCTAATGAAAAACTGTTTTTT
NA	NA	TRBJ2-5	TRBV5-1	CASSPGTVAVQTQYF	TGCGCCAGCAGCCCCGGGACGGTAGCGGTCCAGACCCAGTACTTC
NA	NA	TRBJ2-3	TRBV7-2	CASTTFQGTDTQYF	TGTGCCAGCACCACTTTTCAGGGCACAGATACGCAGTATTTT
NA	TRBD2	TRBJ2-1	TRBV4-3	CASSQDAGGAYNEQFF	TGCGCCAGCAGCCAAGACGCGGGAGGCGCCTACAATGAGCAGTTCTTC
NA	NA	TRBJ2-1	TRBV5-1	CASSLQTSSHEQFF	TGCGCCAGCAGCTTGCAGACTAGTTCTCATGAGCAGTTCTTC
NA	TRBD1	TRBJ1-2	TRBV5-5	CASSLDRGINYGYTF	TGTGCCAGCAGCTTGGACAGGGGGATTAACTATGGCTACACCTTC
NA	NA	TRBJ1-1	TRBV7-2	CASSLYPGENTEAFF	TGTGCCAGCAGCTTATACCCGGGGGAGAACACTGAAGCTTTCTTT
NA	TRBD2	TRBJ2-2	TRBV19	CASSIMLAGETGELFF	TGTGCCAGTAGTATAATGCTAGCGGGAGAGACCGGGGAGCTGTTTTTT
NA	TRBD2	TRBJ2-1	TRBV30	CAWSGGTSGSPYNEQFF	TGTGCCTGGAGTGGGGGGACTAGCGGGAGCCCCTACAATGAGCAGTTCTTC
NA	TRBD1	TRBJ2-7	TRBV27	CASKPGQGRYEQYF	TGTGCCAGCAAGCCGGGACAGGGCAGATACGAGCAGTACTTC
NA	NA	TRBJ1-4	TRBV30	CAWSGAADEKLFF	TGTGCCTGGAGTGGAGCGGCAGATGAAAAACTGTTTTTT
NA	NA	TRBJ2-7	TRBV27	CASSLGQNYEQYF	TGTGCCAGCAGTTTGGGGCAGAACTACGAGCAGTACTTC
once	NA	TRBJ2-7	TRBV7-7	CASSPSTAATYEQYF	TGTGCCAGCAGCCCATCGACTGCCGCGACGTACGAGCAGTACTTC
NA	NA	TRBJ1-3	TRBV29-1	CSVDTGTSGNTIYF	TGCAGCGTTGATACGGGAACCTCTGGAAACACCATATATTTT
few	TRBD2	TRBJ2-7	TRBV27	CASSPSLARYEQYF	TGTGCCAGCAGTCCCTCACTAGCGCGATACGAGCAGTACTTC
NA	TRBD1	TRBJ1-5	TRBV19	CASSLTPGQGAGQPQHF	TGTGCCAGTAGTTTAACTCCGGGACAGGGGGCTGGACAGCCCCAGCATTTT
once	TRBD1	TRBJ1-5	TRBV6-5	CASSPGQGKGQPQHF	TGTGCCAGCAGCCCGGGACAGGGGAAGGGCCAGCCCCAGCATTTT
NA	NA	TRBJ2-1	TRBV13	CASSRTDNEQFF	TGTGCCAGCAGTCGGACAGACAATGAGCAGTTCTTC